The rows below give T cell receptor beta chains drawn from one sample of a study of OX40 agonist ivuxolimab in advanced cancers. The data were produced by immunoSEQ multiplex PCR, yet TCRdb's version contains in-frame clones alone and is incomplete. Among some 45,000 clones, 65% to 85% were seen once, and the ten largest hold 4.5% to 5.5%. Specimen: CD4+ or CD8+ T cells sorted from blood, collected in a trial of the OX40 agonist ivuxolimab. These receptors all come from an adult with an advanced solid tumor such as melanoma, head and neck, liver or kidney cancer. CDR3s include the opening cysteine and the closing phenylalanine or tryptophan. A D gene is named only where the DNA matches it firmly. Clone size is given for some rows only: seen once, a few or many times, or a class if the clone is expanded.

TRBD1 | TRBJ1-2 | TRBV5-1 | NA | CASHRPGQIDGYTF | TGCGCCAGCCATAGACCGGGACAGATCGATGGCTACACCTTC
NA | TRBJ2-3 | TRBV6-1 | few | CASSELDPNTDTQYF | TGTGCCAGCAGTGAACTTGACCCCAACACAGATACGCAGTATTTT
TRBD2 | TRBJ2-3 | TRBV5-4 | NA | CASSLTSGTDTQYF | TGTGCCAGCAGCTTGACTAGCGGCACAGATACGCAGTATTTT
TRBD1 | TRBJ1-1 | TRBV18 | NA | CASLNRGLYSGTEAFF | TGTGCCAGCTTAAACAGGGGGCTTTATAGTGGCACTGAAGCTTTCTTT
NA | TRBJ2-5 | TRBV6-5 | NA | CASRRWDIQETQYF | TGTGCCAGCAGAAGATGGGACATTCAAGAGACCCAGTACTTC
NA | TRBJ2-7 | TRBV30 | NA | CAWSDGRGEQYF | TGTGCCTGGAGTGACGGTCGTGGCGAGCAGTACTTC
NA | TRBJ1-6 | TRBV30 | NA | CAWRRGQGYSPLHF | TGTGCCTGGAGGCGGGGACAAGGGTATTCACCCCTCCACTTT
TRBD2 | TRBJ2-5 | TRBV7-9 | NA | CASSFLNSGRGETQYF | TGTGCCAGCAGCTTTCTCAATAGCGGGAGGGGAGAGACCCAGTACTTC
NA | TRBJ1-1 | TRBV5-1 | NA | CASSYVPWAVGGNTEAFF | TGCGCCAGCAGCTACGTCCCCTGGGCAGTAGGGGGGAACACTGAAGCTTTCTTT
NA | TRBJ2-3 | TRBV12-5 | NA | CASGIGDTQYF | TGTGCTAGTGGTATAGGCGATACGCAGTATTTT
NA | TRBJ2-6 | TRBV7-9 | NA | CASSLVLRNVLTF | TGTGCCAGCAGCTTAGTCCTGCGCAACGTCCTGACTTTC
NA | TRBJ2-5 | TRBV5-1 | few | CASSAVRGETQYF | TGCGCCAGCAGTGCCGTAAGGGGAGAGACCCAGTACTTC
NA | TRBJ1-6 | TRBV27 | NA | CASSFPGSPLHF | TGTGCCAGCAGTTTTCCGGGTTCACCCCTCCACTTT
NA | TRBJ1-6 | TRBV5-1 | NA | CASSRAYNSPLHF | TGCGCCAGCAGCCGGGCCTATAATTCACCCCTCCACTTT
NA | TRBJ1-4 | TRBV5-1 | NA | CASSFSGPPGEKLFF | TGCGCCAGCAGCTTCTCCGGGCCCCCGGGGGAAAAACTGTTTTTT
TRBD1 | TRBJ1-1 | TRBV6-1 | NA | CASRKGQGGLEAFF | TGTGCCAGCAGAAAAGGACAGGGGGGTCTTGAAGCTTTCTTT
NA | TRBJ2-7 | TRBV18 | NA | CASSPQDGSYEQYF | TGTGCCAGCTCACCACAGGACGGTTCCTACGAGCAGTACTTC
NA | TRBJ2-3 | TRBV4-1 | NA | CASSPLSTDTQYF | TGCGCCAGCAGCCCCCTCTCTACAGATACGCAGTATTTT
NA | TRBJ1-5 | TRBV7-6 | NA | CASSWDSNQPQHF | TGTGCCAGCAGCTGGGATAGCAATCAGCCCCAGCATTTT
NA | TRBJ2-7 | TRBV28 | NA | CASSPGQSYEQYF | TGTGCCAGCAGTCCAGGACAGTCCTACGAGCAGTACTTC
NA | TRBJ1-2 | TRBV6-1 | NA | CASSEMWLREGYTF | TGTGCCAGCAGTGAAATGTGGCTCAGGGAAGGCTACACCTTC
TRBD2 | TRBJ2-5 | TRBV18 | NA | CASSPGLVAETQYF | TGTGCCAGCTCACCGGGACTAGTTGCAGAGACCCAGTACTTC
TRBD1 | TRBJ1-1 | TRBV5-1 | NA | CASSFQGQGAGEAFF | TGCGCCAGCAGCTTTCAGGGACAGGGGGCAGGGGAAGCTTTCTTT
TRBD2 | TRBJ2-2 | TRBV6-1 | NA | CASSEPSPGRARTGELFF | TGTGCCAGCAGTGAACCTTCGCCCGGGAGGGCAAGAACCGGGGAGCTGTTTTTT
NA | TRBJ1-2 | TRBV2 | few | CASSESRGRSNYGYTF | TGTGCCAGCAGTGAAAGTAGGGGCCGATCTAACTATGGCTACACCTTC
NA | TRBJ1-2 | TRBV18 | NA | CASSPSQGNYGYTF | TGTGCCAGCTCACCTTCTCAGGGCAACTATGGCTACACCTTC
NA | TRBJ1-1 | TRBV7-9 | few | CASSLVKETEAFF | TGTGCCAGCAGCTTGGTAAAGGAAACTGAAGCTTTCTTT
TRBD1 | TRBJ1-3 | TRBV19 | NA | CASTQGQGAGNTIYF | TGTGCCAGTACCCAAGGACAGGGTGCTGGAAACACCATATATTTT
TRBD1 | TRBJ2-7 | TRBV4-3 | NA | CASSQDPTGVAYEQYF | TGCGCCAGCAGCCAAGACCCGACAGGGGTCGCCTACGAGCAGTACTTC
NA | TRBJ2-7 | TRBV18 | NA | CASSPPLRGEQYF | TGTGCCAGCTCACCACCTTTACGGGGCGAGCAGTACTTC
NA | TRBJ2-1 | TRBV11-1 | NA | CASSAQGSSYNEQFF | TGTGCCAGCAGCGCACAGGGTTCATCCTACAATGAGCAGTTCTTC
TRBD1 | TRBJ2-7 | TRBV4-3 | NA | CASSQFTGAYEQYF | TGCGCCAGCAGCCAATTCACAGGGGCCTACGAGCAGTACTTC
NA | TRBJ1-1 | TRBV6-6 | NA | CASILHGPGTGFAFF | TGTGCCAGCATCCTACATGGGCCAGGGACGGGTTTTGCTTTCTTT
TRBD2 | TRBJ2-7 | TRBV4-1 | NA | CASTPLSGRGYEQYF | TGCGCCAGCACCCCGCTTAGCGGGAGGGGGTACGAGCAGTACTTC
TRBD1 | TRBJ2-1 | TRBV5-6 | NA | CASSSGTGVFRQFF | TGTGCCAGCAGCTCCGGGACAGGGGTTTTTCGGCAGTTCTTC
NA | TRBJ2-7 | TRBV5-8 | NA | CASPNLPGLTPIEQYF | TGTGCCAGCCCCAATCTTCCGGGCCTCACCCCTATCGAGCAGTACTTC
TRBD1 | TRBJ1-2 | TRBV5-1 | NA | CASNGGTGGRYTF | TGCGCCAGCAATGGTGGGACAGGGGGCCGCTACACCTTC
TRBD1 | TRBJ1-5 | TRBV27 | NA | CASSRGQGNNQPQHF | TGTGCCAGCAGTCGGGGACAGGGGAACAATCAGCCCCAGCATTTT
NA | TRBJ1-6 | TRBV28 | few | CASRVPRGRNSPLHF | TGTGCCAGCAGGGTCCCCAGGGGTCGTAATTCACCCCTCCACTTT
NA | TRBJ1-5 | TRBV19 | NA | CASSIVSSLNQPQHF | TGTGCCAGTAGTATAGTATCCAGCCTCAATCAGCCCCAGCATTTT
NA | TRBJ2-2 | TRBV5-1 | NA | CASADTGELFF | TGCGCCAGTGCTGACACCGGGGAGCTGTTTTTT
NA | TRBJ1-2 | TRBV6-6 | NA | CASSYPNSGLYGYTF | TGTGCCAGCAGTTACCCAAACTCCGGCCTGTATGGCTACACCTTC
NA | TRBJ2-7 | TRBV28 | once | CASSWGNSREQYF | TGTGCCAGCAGTTGGGGAAATAGTCGAGAGCAGTACTTC
NA | TRBJ1-1 | TRBV27 | NA | CACSPPGRGKMLNTEAFF | TGTGCCTGCAGTCCGCCGGGACGGGGGAAAATGTTGAACACTGAAGCTTTCTTT
TRBD2 | TRBJ2-7 | TRBV6-1 | once | CASSERGLAGGNSYEQYF | TGTGCCAGCAGTGAAAGGGGACTAGCGGGAGGGAACTCCTACGAGCAGTACTTC
TRBD2 | TRBJ2-7 | TRBV5-1 | NA | CASSLTRFLAGSTSYEQYF | TGCGCCAGCAGCTTGACCAGGTTCCTAGCGGGCTCCACCTCCTACGAGCAGTACTTC
TRBD1 | TRBJ2-7 | TRBV29-1 | NA | CSVGQGPYYEQYF | TGCAGCGTAGGACAGGGGCCTTACTACGAGCAGTACTTC
NA | TRBJ2-5 | TRBV30 | NA | CAWSTLDPRRETQYF | TGTGCCTGGAGCACCCTAGACCCTCGCAGGGAGACCCAGTACTTC
NA | TRBJ1-1 | TRBV7-8 | NA | CASSLSRLNEAFF | TGTGCCAGCAGCTTAAGCAGGTTAAATGAAGCTTTCTTT
NA | TRBJ1-3 | TRBV6-5 | NA | CASSSRAGNTIYF | TGTGCCAGCAGTTCGCGGGCTGGAAACACCATATATTTT
NA | TRBJ1-1 | TRBV18 | NA | CASSPAGGNTEAFF | TGTGCCAGCTCACCTGCGGGGGGGAACACTGAAGCTTTCTTT